There are many counts of the clone carrying this T cell receptor beta chain. Donation came from healthy Caucasian individuals in Russia who were aged roughly 6 to 100. Germline V CDR1 and CDR2: WSHSY, SAAADI. Losses at the gene ends were 3 bases for V and 2 bases for J; bases not matched to a gene: 4. The CDR3 consists of 14 residues. The authors ran a second PCR of roughly 7 to 11 cycles using a sample-barcoded 5' primer and a J-beta primer mix. TCRdb passed the 5' RACE reads through MiXCR, listing each CDR3 protein once. The repertoire holds more than 650,000 distinct CDR3 sequences, with less than 70% as singletons. The sample belongs to a study of blood T cells in healthy people across ages.

This clonotype was sampled from a man at least 80 years old in good health. Source material: blood. The J gene is TRBJ2-7, the V gene TRBV10-2; 7 positions agree with TRBD2. The CDR3 loop is CASSDQAGPYEQYF. As DNA, the CDR3 is TGCGCCAGCAGTGATCAAGCGGGGCCCTACGAGCAGTACTTC.